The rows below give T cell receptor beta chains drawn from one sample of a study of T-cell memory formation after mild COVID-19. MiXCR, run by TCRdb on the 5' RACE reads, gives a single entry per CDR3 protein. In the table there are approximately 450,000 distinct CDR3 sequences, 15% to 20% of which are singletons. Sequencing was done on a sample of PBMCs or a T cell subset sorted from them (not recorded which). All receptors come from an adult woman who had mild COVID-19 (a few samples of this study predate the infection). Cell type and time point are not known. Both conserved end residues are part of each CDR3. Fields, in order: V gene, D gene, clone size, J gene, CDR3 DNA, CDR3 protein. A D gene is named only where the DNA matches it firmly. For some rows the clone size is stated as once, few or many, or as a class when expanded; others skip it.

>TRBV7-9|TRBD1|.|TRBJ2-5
TGTGCCAGCAGCTTCACCTGGGACAGGGGTGCGGAGACCCAGTACTTC
CASSFTWDRGAETQYF
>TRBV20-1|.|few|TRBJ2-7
TGCAGTGCTAGGGCCCCCTCTCGGTACGAGCAGTACTTC
CSARAPSRYEQYF
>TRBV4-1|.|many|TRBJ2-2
TGCGCCAGCAGCCACCGTGGCGGGGAGCTGTTTTTT
CASSHRGGELFF
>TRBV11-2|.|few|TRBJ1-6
TGTGCCAGCAGCAGATCGACCCTGTATACCTCCTATAATTCACCCCTCCACTTT
CASSRSTLYTSYNSPLHF
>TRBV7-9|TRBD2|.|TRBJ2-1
TGTGCCAGCAGCGCCAGACTAGCGGGGGCCCTCTACAATGAGCAGTTCTTC
CASSARLAGALYNEQFF
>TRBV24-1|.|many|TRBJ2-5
TGTGCCACCAGTGATCCGAGAGGGGAAGAGACCCAGTACTTC
CATSDPRGEETQYF
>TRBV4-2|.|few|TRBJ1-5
TGTGCCAGCAGCCGCCGGGGGGAAAGCAATCAGCCCCAGCATTTT
CASSRRGESNQPQHF
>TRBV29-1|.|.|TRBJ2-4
TGCAGCGTTGAAGATCGCCGGGGTAGGTTTCGGAACATTCAGTACTTC
CSVEDRRGRFRNIQYF
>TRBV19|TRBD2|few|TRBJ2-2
TGTGCCAGTAAAACGGGGGGAAACACCGGGGAGCTGTTTTTT
CASKTGGNTGELFF
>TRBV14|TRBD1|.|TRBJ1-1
TGTGCCAGCAGCCAAGGAACAGGGGGGTGGACTGAAGCTTTCTTT
CASSQGTGGWTEAFF
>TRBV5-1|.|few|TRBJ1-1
TGCGCCAGCAGCCAGACGGGTATGAACACTGAAGCTTTCTTT
CASSQTGMNTEAFF
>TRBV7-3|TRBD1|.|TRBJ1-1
TGTGCCAGCAGCTCGCGACAGGGGGCGATCACTGAAGCTTTCTTT
CASSSRQGAITEAFF
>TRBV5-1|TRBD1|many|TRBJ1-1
TGCGCCAGCAGCCCGGGGACAGTTGAAGCTTTCTTT
CASSPGTVEAFF
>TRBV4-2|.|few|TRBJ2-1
TGTGCCAGCAGCCAAGAACCCTTAGGAGGGATAAATGAGCAGTTCTTC
CASSQEPLGGINEQFF
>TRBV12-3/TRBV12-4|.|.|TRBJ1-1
TGTGCCAGCAGTTTAATGACCCTTGGGAACACTGAAGCTTTCTTT
CASSLMTLGNTEAFF
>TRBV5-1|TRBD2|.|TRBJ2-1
TGCGCCAGCAGCTGGCGACTAGCAAGTGTAACTGAGCAGTTCTTC
CASSWRLASVTEQFF
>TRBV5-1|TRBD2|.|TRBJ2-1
TGCGCCAGCAGCGACGGTCGACCGGGGGGGGATGAGCAGTTCTTC
CASSDGRPGGDEQFF
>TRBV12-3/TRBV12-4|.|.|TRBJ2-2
TGTGCCATCAGGCAGGACACCGGGGAGCTGTTTTTT
CAIRQDTGELFF
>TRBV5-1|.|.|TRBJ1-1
TGCGCCAGCAGCTTGGGGACAAAGGCGGGAGCTTTCTTT
CASSLGTKAGAFF
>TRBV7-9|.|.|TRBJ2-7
TGTGCCAGCAGCGAGACTAGTGAGCAGTACTTC
CASSETSEQYF
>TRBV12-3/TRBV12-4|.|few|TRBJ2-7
TGTGCCAGCACGAGTAACTCCTACGAGCAGTACTTC
CASTSNSYEQYF
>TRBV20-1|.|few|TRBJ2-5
TGCAGTGCTAGGGATGGTGCGGGGCGGGGAGAGACCCAGTACTTC
CSARDGAGRGETQYF
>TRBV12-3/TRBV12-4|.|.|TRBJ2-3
TGTGCCAGCAGTTTGAGCCTGTCTAGCACAGATACGCAGTATTTT
CASSLSLSSTDTQYF
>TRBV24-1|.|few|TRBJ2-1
TGTGCCACCAGTGATTGGTCAAGCTCCTACAATGAGCAGTTCTTC
CATSDWSSSYNEQFF
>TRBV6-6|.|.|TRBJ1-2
TGTGCCAGTAGCCTCGGGGGGGCCGCCTATGGCTACACCTTC
CASSLGGAAYGYTF
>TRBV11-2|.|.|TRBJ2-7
TGTGCCAGCAGCTCGCACAAGCAGTACTTC
CASSSHKQYF
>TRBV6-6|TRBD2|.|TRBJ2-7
TGTGCCAGCAGGGACTTAGGGACTAGCGGGAGCGACGAGCAGTACTTC
CASRDLGTSGSDEQYF
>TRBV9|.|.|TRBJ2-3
TGTGCCAGCAGCGTATGGCAGGGCTGGGCAGATACGCAGTATTTT
CASSVWQGWADTQYF
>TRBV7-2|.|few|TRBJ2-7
TGTGCCAGCAGCGAAAACTGGGGCTACGAGCAGTACTTC
CASSENWGYEQYF
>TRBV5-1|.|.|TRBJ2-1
TGCGCCAGCAGCTTGGGGACTGTGGGTGAGCAGTTCTTC
CASSLGTVGEQFF
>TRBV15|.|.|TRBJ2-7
TGTGCCACCAGCAGAGTTGCTGGGAGTACCGACGAGCAGTACTTC
CATSRVAGSTDEQYF
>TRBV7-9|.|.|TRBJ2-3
TGTGCCAGCAGCCCTAGTCGCCTAGACCACACAGATACGCAGTATTTT
CASSPSRLDHTDTQYF
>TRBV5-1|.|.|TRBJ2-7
TGCGCCAGCGCTACAGGGACCTCCTACGAGCAGTACTTC
CASATGTSYEQYF
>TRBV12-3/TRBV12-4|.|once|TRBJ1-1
TGTGCCAGCAGTTTCCGACCCCTAGAAGCTTTCTTT
CASSFRPLEAFF
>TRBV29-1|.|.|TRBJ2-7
TGCAGCGTTGTGTCCCCCGATGAGACCGACGCACTCTACGAGCAGTACTTC
CSVVSPDETDALYEQYF
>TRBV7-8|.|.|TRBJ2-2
TGTGCCAGCAGCTTAGGTGGCGGATACACCGGGGAGCTGTTTTTT
CASSLGGGYTGELFF
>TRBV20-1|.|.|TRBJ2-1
TGCAGTGCTTATGGTCCTGACGGTGTGAAGGTGAATGAGCAGTTCTTC
CSAYGPDGVKVNEQFF
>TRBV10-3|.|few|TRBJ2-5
TGTGCCATCAGTGATGCCTTTTCGGAGACCCAGTACTTC
CAISDAFSETQYF
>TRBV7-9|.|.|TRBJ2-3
TGTGCCAGCAGCTCAAAGAGCACAGATACGCAGTATTTT
CASSSKSTDTQYF
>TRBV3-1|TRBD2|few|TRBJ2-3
TGTGCCAGCAGCCAGGAGGGACTAGCGGGGGGAGGAACAGATACGCAGTATTTT
CASSQEGLAGGGTDTQYF
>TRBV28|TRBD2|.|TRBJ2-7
TGTGCCAGCAGTTTTCCGGGGGGTCCCTACGAGCAGTACTTC
CASSFPGGPYEQYF
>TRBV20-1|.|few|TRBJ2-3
TGCAGTGCTAGAGGTCGGGGAGATACGCAGTATTTT
CSARGRGDTQYF
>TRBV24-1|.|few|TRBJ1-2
TGTGCCACCAGTGACCCCACAGCTAACTATGGCTACACCTTC
CATSDPTANYGYTF
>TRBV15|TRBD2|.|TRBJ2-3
TGTGCCACCAGCAGAGCCCCGACTGGGGAGGGTACAGATACGCAGTATTTT
CATSRAPTGEGTDTQYF
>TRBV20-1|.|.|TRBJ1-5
TGCAGTGCTGGGTCTCCCAATCAGCCCCAGCATTTT
CSAGSPNQPQHF
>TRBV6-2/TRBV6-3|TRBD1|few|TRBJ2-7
TGTGCCAGCAGTTACCACCGGGACAGGGGGCGGTACGAGCAGTACTTC
CASSYHRDRGRYEQYF
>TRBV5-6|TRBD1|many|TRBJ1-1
TGTGCCAGCAGCATCGCCGGGACAGGGGCGGGGAACACTGAAGCTTTCTTT
CASSIAGTGAGNTEAFF
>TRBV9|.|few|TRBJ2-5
TGTGCCAGCAGCTTCTCCGGGACACCTCAAGAGACCCAGTACTTC
CASSFSGTPQETQYF
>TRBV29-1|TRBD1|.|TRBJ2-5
TGCAGCGTTGTGGACAGGGGGGAGACCCAGTACTTC
CSVVDRGETQYF
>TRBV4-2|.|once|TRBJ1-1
TGTGCCAGCAGCCAAGAAATAGTTATGAACACTGAAGATTTCTTT
CASSQEIVMNTEDFF
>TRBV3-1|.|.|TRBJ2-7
TGTGCCAGCAGCCAGCCACAGGGTAGCGTCTACGAGCAGTACTTC
CASSQPQGSVYEQYF
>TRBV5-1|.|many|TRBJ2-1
TGCGCCAGCCGGAATGGGTTGGGTAGCCTACCAATCGGCTCCTACAATGAGCAGTTCTTC
CASRNGLGSLPIGSYNEQFF
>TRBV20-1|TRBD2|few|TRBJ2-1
TGCAGTGCTAGCGGGACTAGCGGCCTAATCTCCTACAATGAGCAGTTCTTC
CSASGTSGLISYNEQFF
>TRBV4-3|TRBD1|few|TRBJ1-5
TGCGCCAGCAGCCAAGATGGGACAGGGGAGAGCAATCAGCCCCAGCATTTT
CASSQDGTGESNQPQHF
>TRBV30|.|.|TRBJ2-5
TGTGCCTGGAAAAACCAGGGTAAAGAGACCCAGTACTTC
CAWKNQGKETQYF
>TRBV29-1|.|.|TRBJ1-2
TGCAGCGTTGTTGATGGGGGAGAAAACTATGGCTACACCTTC
CSVVDGGENYGYTF
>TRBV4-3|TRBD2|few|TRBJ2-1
TGCGCCAGCAGCCAAGATGACTCAACTAGCGGGAGAGACAATGAGCAGTTCTTC
CASSQDDSTSGRDNEQFF
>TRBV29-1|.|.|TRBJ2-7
TGCAGCGTTGAACTCCAGGGCCGGTCCTACGAGCAGTACTTC
CSVELQGRSYEQYF
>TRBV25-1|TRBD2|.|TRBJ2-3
TGTGCCAGCAGTGATTACAATAGCGGGGGGGCTGGTGATACGCAGTATTTT
CASSDYNSGGAGDTQYF
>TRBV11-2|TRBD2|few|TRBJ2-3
TGTGCCAGCAGCTTAGAAGCCGGGGGGGCCGAAGATACGCAGTATTTT
CASSLEAGGAEDTQYF